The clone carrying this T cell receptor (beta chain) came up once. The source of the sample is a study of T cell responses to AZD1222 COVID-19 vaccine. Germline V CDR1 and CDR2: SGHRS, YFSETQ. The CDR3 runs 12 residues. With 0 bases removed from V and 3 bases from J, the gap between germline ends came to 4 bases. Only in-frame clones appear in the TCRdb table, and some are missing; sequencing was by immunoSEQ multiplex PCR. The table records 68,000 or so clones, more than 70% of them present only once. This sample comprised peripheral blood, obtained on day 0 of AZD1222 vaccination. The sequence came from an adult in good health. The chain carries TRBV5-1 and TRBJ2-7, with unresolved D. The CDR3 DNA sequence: TGCGCCAGCAGCTTGGTCGGCTACGAGCAGTACTTC. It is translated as CASSLVGYEQYF.